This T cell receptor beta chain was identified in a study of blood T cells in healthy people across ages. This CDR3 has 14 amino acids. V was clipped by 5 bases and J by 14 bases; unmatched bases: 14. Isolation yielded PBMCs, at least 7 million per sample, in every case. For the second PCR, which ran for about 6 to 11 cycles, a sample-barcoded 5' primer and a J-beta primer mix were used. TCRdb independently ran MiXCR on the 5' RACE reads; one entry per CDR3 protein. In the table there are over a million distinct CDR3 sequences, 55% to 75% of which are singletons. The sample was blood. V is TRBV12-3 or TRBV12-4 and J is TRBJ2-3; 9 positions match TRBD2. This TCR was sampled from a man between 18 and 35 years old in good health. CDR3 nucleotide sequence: TGTGCCAGCAGTGGGCCCCTAGCGGGGCCGGTGTTGTATTTT. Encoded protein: CASSGPLAGPVLYF.